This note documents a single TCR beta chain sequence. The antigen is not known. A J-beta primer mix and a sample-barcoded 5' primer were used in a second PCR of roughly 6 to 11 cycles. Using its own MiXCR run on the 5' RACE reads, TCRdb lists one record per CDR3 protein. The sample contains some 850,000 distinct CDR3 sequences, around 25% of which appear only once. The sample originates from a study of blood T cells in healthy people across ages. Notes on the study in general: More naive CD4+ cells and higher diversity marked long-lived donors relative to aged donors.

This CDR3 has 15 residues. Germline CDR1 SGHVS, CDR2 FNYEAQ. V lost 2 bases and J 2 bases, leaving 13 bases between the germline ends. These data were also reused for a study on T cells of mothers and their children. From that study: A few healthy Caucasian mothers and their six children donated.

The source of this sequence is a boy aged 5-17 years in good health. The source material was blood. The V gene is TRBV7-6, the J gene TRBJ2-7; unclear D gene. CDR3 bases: TGTGCCAGCAGCTTATCTCCCTTTGTGACCTACGAGCAGTACTTC. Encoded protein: CASSLSPFVTYEQYF.